The TCR beta chain described here comes from a study of shared clonotypes between healthy human individuals. Per germline, CDR1 SGHDT and CDR2 YYEEEE. The CDR3 is made up of 14 amino acids. V was clipped by 4 bases and J by 7 bases, with 17 bases between them. Study conclusions and caveats: The authors expected sequencing depth to affect clonotype sharing among donors.

A deep-level run was used for the assay. Across several immunoSEQ plates, the genomic DNA of each subset was split evenly. TCRdb's table, derived via immunoSEQ multiplex PCR, lists solely in-frame clones and lacks some. The sample records roughly 1 million clones, 65% to 75% being singletons. With respect to this clone: Its antigen is unknown.

This clonotype was sampled from a man aged 18 to 30 in good health. The specimen was memory CD4+ T cells sorted from blood. The sample's subset: CD45RA-negative fraction. The chain uses TRBV5-6 and TRBJ2-5; possible D gene TRBD2, 5 bases. The CDR3, as DNA: TGTGCCAGCAGCCCCAGGACTGCGTCAGGGACCCAGTACTTC. It specifies CASSPRTASGTQYF.